The 21 T cell receptor beta chains listed next were all sequenced from one sample in a study of T-cell reconstitution after alpha-beta-depleted transplantation in children. Unique molecular identifiers were incorporated when the TCRbeta library was constructed. TCRdb reprocessed the PCR reads via MiXCR and lists one record per CDR3 protein. The table has approximately 290,000 distinct CDR3 sequences, approximately 10% seen once; the top ten hold roughly a quarter. The sample in question was peripheral blood, obtained 180 days after TCRalphabeta/CD19-depleted stem cell transplant. The receptor set was obtained from a male patient aged 2-15 years who had a stem cell transplant for chronic granulomatous disease, so the T cells may come from the graft donor.

The V gene is TRBV3-1, the J gene TRBJ2-1, with D tentatively TRBD1 or TRBD2 (6 bases each). V was clipped by 0 bases and J by 6 bases, with 18 bases between them. This CDR3 has 17 residues. Germline values: CDR1 LGHDT, CDR2 YNNKEL (reference sequence). The CDR3 DNA sequence: TGTGCCAGCAGCCAAGATATGCGGGAAAGAGGGGGCAATGAGCAGTTCTTC. The encoded protein is CASSQDMRERGGNEQFF.

This clonotype came up many times. The chain carries TRBV28 and TRBJ2-1, with 8 bases aligning to TRBD2. The V segment lost 0 bases and the J segment 1 base; nucleotides outside the gene matches: 5. In germline, CDR1 is MDHEN, CDR2 SYDVKM. This CDR3 region has 17 residues. The CDR3: CASSLWLSGSSYNEQFF. CDR3 sequence (DNA): TGTGCCAGCAGTTTATGGCTAAGCGGGAGTTCCTACAATGAGCAGTTCTTC. Together with reference TRBV28 and TRBJ2-1, the CDR3 gives the full variable domain: DVKVTQSSRYLVKRTGEKVFLECVQDMDHENMFWYRQDPGLGLRLIYFSYDVKMKEKGDIPEGYSVSREKKERFSLILESASTNQTSMYLCASSLWLSGSSYNEQFFGPGTRLTVL.

This clonotype was picked up many times. V usage is TRBV20-1 and J usage is TRBJ2-1; 10 bases line up with TRBD2. V shed 3 bases and J 2 bases; nucleotides not matched to a gene: 4. Germline loops: CDR1 DFQATT, CDR2 SNEGSKA (reference sequence). CDR3 size: 15 residues. The CDR3 sequence: CSARDSGRAYNEQFF. The CDR3 region has the DNA TGCAGTGCTAGGGACAGCGGGAGGGCCTACAATGAGCAGTTCTTC.

This clonotype was picked up many times. V and J are TRBV4-2 and TRBJ2-3, with TRBD2 matching 7 bases. Losses at the gene ends were 1 base for V and 6 bases for J; bases not matched to a gene: 7. CDR3 length: 15 residues. Germline loops: CDR1 LGHNA, CDR2 YNFKEQ. The CDR3 DNA is TGTGCCAGCAGCCAAGCGACGGGGGGTTCCGATACGCAGTATTTT. Protein: CASSQATGGSDTQYF.

This clonotype has more than one count but fewer than ten. This chain connects TRBV2 to TRBJ2-7; D could derive from TRBD1 or TRBD2 (5 bases each). Germline CDR1 and CDR2: SNHLY and FYNNEI. The V end was cut by 4 bases, the J end by 1 base, with 8 bases between. The CDR3 sequence is 13 residues long. In DNA form, the CDR3 reads TGTGCCAGCAGTGGGGGGATTTCCTACGAGCAGTACTTC. It codes for CASSGGISYEQYF.

This clonotype has ten or more counts. The chain couples TRBV12-3 or TRBV12-4 to TRBJ2-7; D gene ambiguous. This CDR3 has 15 amino acids. Trimming took off 1 base at V and 0 bases at J, with 10 bases between the two ends. The CDR3: CASSLGAWYSYEQYF. CDR3 DNA sequence: TGTGCCAGCAGTTTAGGGGCTTGGTACTCCTACGAGCAGTACTTC.

This clonotype was seen many times. The chain links TRBV12-3 or TRBV12-4 to TRBJ1-5, with D hard to call. The CDR3 totals 13 residues. The ends were cut back, 6 bases at V and 6 bases at J, with 12 bases in the middle. CDR3 in DNA: TGTGCCAGCAGAGTCAGCACCGGTCAGCCCCAGCATTTT. It encodes CASRVSTGQPQHF.

This clonotype came up many times. This sequence joins TRBV5-1 and TRBJ2-3; D unclear. With 0 bases removed from V and 2 bases from J, the gap between germline ends came to 10 bases. This CDR3 contains 15 residues. Germline V CDR1 and CDR2: SGHRS, YFSETQ. CDR3 nucleotide sequence: TGCGCCAGCAGCTTGGATGTCGGAGTCACAGATACGCAGTATTTT. Encoded protein: CASSLDVGVTDTQYF. Full variable domain (missing parts from reference TRBV5-1 and TRBJ2-3): KAGVTQTPRYLIKTRGQQVTLSCSPISGHRSVSWYQQTPGQGLQFLFEYFSETQRNKGNFPGRFSGRQFSNSRSEMNVSTLELGDSALYLCASSLDVGVTDTQYFGPGTRLTVL.

This clonotype was counted at least ten times. The chain joins TRBV4-1 to TRBJ1-1, with D unclear. This CDR3 comprises 16 residues. The germline V gene encodes CDR1 MGHRA and CDR2 YSYEKL. Between the trimmed V and J ends, which lost 0 bases and 0 bases, there was a span of 11 bases. CDR3 loop: CASSQEERRVNTEAFF. The CDR3 DNA sequence: TGCGCCAGCAGCCAAGAAGAACGTCGGGTGAACACTGAAGCTTTCTTT.

This clonotype has at least ten counts. The V call is TRBV15, the J call TRBJ1-5; no reliable D call. CDR3 length: 13 amino acids. The germline gives CDR1 LNHNV, CDR2 YYDKDF (reference sequence). Trimming took 1 base from V and 3 from J, leaving 4 bases between them. DNA of the CDR3: TGTGCCACCAGCAGAGGTCTCAATCAGCCCCAGCATTTT. Its translation is CATSRGLNQPQHF.

This clonotype was recorded many times. This sequence joins TRBV7-6 and TRBJ2-1, with 12 positions matching TRBD2. This CDR3 region has 18 residues. Germline assignment: CDR1 SGHVS and CDR2 FNYEAQ. The trim removed 1 base at V and 9 bases at J, leaving 13 bases unmatched. CDR3 bases: TGTGCCAGCAGCTTAGTCCCTGCTAGCGGGGGGGCCGGGAGTGAGCAGTTCTTC. This encodes CASSLVPASGGAGSEQFF.

This clonotype was seen at least ten times. This chain links TRBV7-8 with TRBJ2-5; TRBD1 agrees at 8 bases. Germline CDR1 reads SGHVS; CDR2 reads FQNEAQ. This CDR3 comprises 17 residues. Trimming removed 4 bases from V and 0 bases from J; junction bases left unmatched: 10. The CDR3 is CASSWTGRISDQETQYF. CDR3 nucleotides: TGTGCCAGCAGCTGGACAGGGCGGATCTCCGACCAAGAGACCCAGTACTTC.

This clonotype was seen a few times. This chain joins TRBV28 and TRBJ2-5; D possibly corresponds to TRBD2 (6 bases). V was pared by 3 bases and J by 5 bases, with 13 bases between. Germline V gene data show CDR1 as MDHEN and CDR2 as SYDVKM. The CDR3 contains 14 residues. CDR3 residues: CASSFRSGVETQYF. DNA of the CDR3: TGTGCCAGCAGTTTCAGATCGGGGGTGGAGACCCAGTACTTC.

There are many counts of this clonotype. The rearrangement links TRBV9 to TRBJ2-3; 9 nucleotides agree with TRBD2. V dropped 4 bases and J dropped 2; count of bases not matched to a gene: 8. This CDR3 is 16 amino acids long. In germline, CDR1 is SGDLS, CDR2 YYNGEE. CDR3 bases: TGTGCCAGCAGCCCCCATGCGGGAGGGGACACAGATACGCAGTATTTT. Protein sequence: CASSPHAGGDTDTQYF.

The chain has TRBV5-1 and TRBJ2-1; D not resolved. Germline values: CDR1 SGHRS, CDR2 YFSETQ. The CDR3 is made up of 14 amino acids. The ends were cut back, 1 base at V and 0 bases at J, with 5 bases in the middle. Here the CDR3 reads CASSLKSSYNEQFF. In DNA, the CDR3 is TGCGCCAGCAGCTTGAAGAGCTCCTACAATGAGCAGTTCTTC. The variable domain in full, completed from reference TRBV5-1 and TRBJ2-1, reads KAGVTQTPRYLIKTRGQQVTLSCSPISGHRSVSWYQQTPGQGLQFLFEYFSETQRNKGNFPGRFSGRQFSNSRSEMNVSTLELGDSALYLCASSLKSSYNEQFFGPGTRLTVL.

This clonotype was observed a few times. This chain connects TRBV3-1 to TRBJ2-2, with 11 bases aligning to TRBD1. CDR3 length equals 17 residues. V lost 4 bases to trimming and J lost 4 bases; unmatched junction nucleotides: 8. CDR1 is LGHDT, CDR2 YNNKEL, per germline (reference sequence). The CDR3 DNA reads TGTGCCAGCAGCCCCGCCGGACAGGGGGCAACCACCGGGGAGCTGTTTTTT. This sequence encodes CASSPAGQGATTGELFF.

This clonotype was recorded many times. V usage is TRBV20-1 and J usage is TRBJ2-3; 12 bases match TRBD2. Germline V lookup: CDR1 DFQATT, CDR2 SNEGSKA (reference sequence). The CDR3 runs to 15 residues. The V segment lost 6 bases and the J segment 4 bases; nucleotides outside the gene matches: 8. The CDR3 spells CSAASGGAVADTQYF. The DNA for the CDR3 is TGCAGTGCCGCTAGCGGGGGGGCAGTAGCAGATACGCAGTATTTT.

This clonotype was seen repeatedly, ten times or more. The chain links TRBV5-1 to TRBJ2-3, with 14 bases lining up with TRBD2. CDR1 is SGHRS, CDR2 YFSETQ, per germline. This CDR3 has 17 residues. Losses at the gene ends were 4 bases for V and 5 bases for J; bases not matched to a gene: 9. The CDR3 reads CASSPPGLAGVGDTQYF. The CDR3 DNA follows: TGCGCCAGCAGCCCTCCGGGACTAGCGGGAGTCGGAGATACGCAGTATTTT.

This clonotype was picked up a small number of times. V is TRBV18 and J is TRBJ1-1; no firm D call. Per the germline V gene, CDR1 is KGHSH and CDR2 is LQKENI. Trimming removed 1 base at V and 1 base at J, with 13 bases between. There are 16 residues in the CDR3. CDR3 DNA sequence: TGTGCCAGCTCACCACTGGGAACCGACTCGAACACTGAAGCTTTCTTT. Residues: CASSPLGTDSNTEAFF.

A single count supports this clonotype. This may stem from a read error, because a much larger clone lies one nucleotide away. The V call is TRBV20-1, the J call TRBJ2-5; D is ambiguous. CDR1 DFQATT and CDR2 SNEGSKA come from the germline V gene (reference sequence). This CDR3 is 14 amino acids long. CDR3 DNA: TGCTGTGCTAGAGAGGACGCGTACCAAGAGACCCAGTACTTC. Encoded protein: CCAREDAYQETQYF.

The V call is TRBV3-1, the J call TRBJ2-7; D not certain. Germline V gene sequence: CDR1 LGHDT, CDR2 YNNKEL (reference sequence). Trimming removed 4 bases at V and 1 base at J, with 5 bases between. This CDR3 is built from 12 residues. CDR3 nucleotide sequence: TGTGCCAGCAGCCGATATTCCTACGAGCAGTACTTC. Translation gives CASSRYSYEQYF.